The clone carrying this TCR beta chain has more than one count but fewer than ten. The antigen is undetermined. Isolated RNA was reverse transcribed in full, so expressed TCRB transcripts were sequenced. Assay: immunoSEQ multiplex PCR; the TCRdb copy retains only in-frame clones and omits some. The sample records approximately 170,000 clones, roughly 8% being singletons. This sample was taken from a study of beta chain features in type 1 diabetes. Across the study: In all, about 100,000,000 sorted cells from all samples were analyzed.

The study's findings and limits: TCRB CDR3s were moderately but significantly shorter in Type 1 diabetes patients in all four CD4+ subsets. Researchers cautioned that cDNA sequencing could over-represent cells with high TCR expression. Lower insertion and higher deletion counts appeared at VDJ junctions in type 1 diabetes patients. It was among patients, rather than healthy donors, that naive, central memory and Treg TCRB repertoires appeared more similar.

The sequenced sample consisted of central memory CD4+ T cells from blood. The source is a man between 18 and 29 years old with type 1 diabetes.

CDR3 sequence: CASSHAGGAGQPQHF. In DNA form, the CDR3 reads TGTGCCAGCAGCCATGCGGGGGGGGCCGGTCAGCCCCAGCATTTT. The chain employs TRBV5-5 and TRBJ1-5, with a tentative D call TRBD1 (6 bases). Trimming shortened V by 4 bases and J by 6 bases, and 17 bases separated the two germline ends. This CDR3 region has 15 residues. Germline values: CDR1 SGHKS, CDR2 YYEKEE (reference sequence).